Sequencing of this T cell receptor (beta chain) was carried out in a study of neurological immune-mediated disorders. TCRdb independently ran MiXCR on the 5' RACE reads; one entry per CDR3 protein. This table has roughly 100,000 distinct CDR3 sequences, 10% to 13% appearing once. This clonotype has a count of ten or more. Germline CDR1 SGHRS, CDR2 YFSETQ. V dropped 0 bases and J dropped 6 bases, with 9 bases sitting between them. The CDR3 loop spans 13 amino acids. Regarding time point: longitudinal time-point 3. The rearrangement joins TRBV5-1 to TRBJ1-1; D is unresolved. The receptor was isolated from a female donor with HTLV-1-associated myelopathy (HAM/TSP). The specimen was PBMCs. CDR3 residues: CASSLVEGAEAFF. Written as DNA, the CDR3 is TGCGCCAGCAGCTTGGTGGAGGGTGCTGAAGCTTTCTTT.